These 14 T cell receptor beta chains share one sample of origin, sequenced in a study of T cells in Graves' hyperthyroidism and ophthalmopathy. What was amplified from RNA transcripts were TCR beta CDR3 regions. Researchers ran a first-round RT-PCR on the TCR CDR3 using the HTBI primer set. TCRdb analysed the multiplex PCR reads with MiXCR anew, one entry per CDR3 protein. The sample yields more than 500,000 distinct CDR3 sequences, roughly 16% seen once. Sequencing was performed on blood. Receptors were obtained from a woman aged 25 to 39 with Graves' ophthalmopathy.

The genes are TRBV15 and TRBJ1-5; weak D call: TRBD1 (6 bases). The CDR3 has 15 residues. Germline-derived CDR1 and CDR2 are LNHNV and YYDKDF (reference sequence). Trimming stripped 5 bases from V and 1 base from J, with 12 bases between. The CDR3: CATSADRTSNQPQHF. CDR3 in DNA: TGTGCCACCAGCGCCGACAGGACGAGCAATCAGCCCCAGCATTTT. The full variable domain, with the rest looked up from reference TRBV15 and TRBJ1-5, is DAMVIQNPRYQVTQFGKPVTLSCSQTLNHNVMYWYQQKSSQAPKLLFHYYDKDFNNEADTPDNFQSRRPNTSFCFLDIRSPGLGDTAMYLCATSADRTSNQPQHFGDGTRLSIL.

This clonotype was observed at least ten times. The CDR3 spells CASSHALGGTEAFF. The CDR3 coding sequence is TGTGCCAGCAGCCACGCTCTAGGGGGCACTGAAGCTTTCTTT. The chain is built from TRBV3-1 and TRBJ1-1; tentatively, D is TRBD1 (6 bases). This CDR3 contains 14 residues. Germline values: CDR1 LGHDT, CDR2 YNNKEL (reference sequence). V was trimmed by 3 bases and J by 4 bases, leaving 12 bases between them.

V gene TRBV7-9 combines with J gene TRBJ2-3; unclear D gene. The CDR3 extends over 13 amino acids. V was trimmed by 2 bases and J by 6 bases, leaving 9 bases between them. The germline CDR1 and CDR2 sequences are SEHNR and FQNEAQ (reference sequence). The CDR3 reads CASSLSIGDTQYF. In DNA, the CDR3 is TGTGCCAGCAGCTTATCGATAGGGGATACGCAGTATTTT.

This clonotype was observed at least ten times. The V call is TRBV18, the J call TRBJ2-3; D remains unclear. The CDR3 has 16 amino acids. V was shortened by 0 bases and J by 4 bases, with 14 bases between the two germline ends. Germline assignment: CDR1 KGHSH and CDR2 LQKENI. Here the CDR3 reads CASSPPVHSSSDTQYF. In DNA, the CDR3 is TGTGCCAGCTCACCACCGGTGCACAGCTCTTCAGATACGCAGTATTTT.

The chain recombines TRBV20-1 with TRBJ1-4, with unresolved D. The V gene lost 5 bases and the J gene lost 10 bases, with 14 bases spanning the gap. The germline V gene encodes CDR1 DFQATT and CDR2 SNEGSKA (reference sequence). The CDR3 is 12 amino acids. CDR3 bases: TGCAGTGCTGACCGGGCCGGCGGAAAACTGTTTTTT. It translates to CSADRAGGKLFF.

The sample holds many counts of this clonotype. V and J are TRBV5-1 and TRBJ2-1, with 15 bases matching TRBD2. The CDR3 runs to 15 residues. CDR1 is SGHRS, CDR2 YFSETQ, per germline. The ends lost 4 bases at V and 5 bases at J; junction bases unmatched: 1. The CDR3 bases are TGCGCCAGCAGCGGACTAGCGGGAGGGGACAATGAGCAGTTCTTC. It codes for CASSGLAGGDNEQFF.

This clonotype has at least ten counts. The chain carries TRBV5-1 and TRBJ2-1; D call uncertain. V was shortened by 0 bases and J by 6 bases, with 10 bases between the two germline ends. The CDR3 covers 14 residues. The V gene's germline CDR1 is SGHRS and CDR2 YFSETQ. In DNA, the CDR3 is TGCGCCAGCAGCTTGGGTGCTGGGGTCAATGAGCAGTTCTTC. Translated: CASSLGAGVNEQFF.

For this clonotype: A much larger clone is a single base away; this may be a read error. The V call is TRBV28, the J call TRBJ2-7; 13 bases are a match to TRBD2. CDR3 length: 16 residues. V shed 4 bases, J shed 7 bases, and the junction held 10 bases outside the gene matches. Germline CDR1 reads MDHEN; CDR2 reads SYDVKM. As DNA, the CDR3 is TGTGCCAGCAGTTCCTCCGGGACTAGCGGGATTCCTGAGCAGTACTTC. Its translation: CASSSSGTSGIPEQYF.

Ten or more counts support this clonotype. V is TRBV18 and J is TRBJ2-7; maybe TRBD2 (6 bases). Germline loops: CDR1 KGHSH, CDR2 LQKENI. The CDR3 covers 14 residues. V dropped 3 bases and J dropped 6 bases, with 15 bases sitting between them. CDR3 sequence reads: CASSPLIAALEQYF. CDR3 bases: TGTGCCAGCTCACCCCTAATAGCGGCTCTCGAGCAGTACTTC. Drawing the rest from reference TRBV18 and TRBJ2-7, the complete variable domain is NAGVMQNPRHLVRRRGQEARLRCSPMKGHSHVYWYRQLPEEGLKFMVYLQKENIIDESGMPKERFSAEFPKEGPSILRIQQVVRGDSAAYFCASSPLIAALEQYFGPGTRLTVT.

This clonotype appeared a few times. V usage is TRBV7-2 and J usage is TRBJ1-2, with D perhaps TRBD1 (5 bases). Germline values: CDR1 SGHTA, CDR2 FQGNSA. Trimming removed 5 bases from V and 3 bases from J, with 13 bases in between. This CDR3 is 14 amino acids long. The chain's CDR3 is CASSGAQRHYGYTF. CDR3 DNA: TGTGCCAGCAGCGGGGCGCAAAGGCACTATGGCTACACCTTC.

In its sample, this clonotype was seen a few times. V gene TRBV27 combines with J gene TRBJ2-3; 9 bases map to TRBD2. V lost 5 bases and J lost 3; bases outside the gene matches: 6. The CDR3 length is 15 residues. Germline CDR1 reads MNHEY; CDR2 reads SMNVEV (reference sequence). This chain's CDR3 is CASSILAGATDTQYF. CDR3 coding DNA: TGTGCCAGCAGTATCTTAGCGGGAGCTACAGATACGCAGTATTTT.

The chain employs TRBV9 and TRBJ2-2; possible D gene TRBD1, 5 bases. CDR1 and CDR2 (germline): SGDLS, YYNGEE. This CDR3 contains 15 residues. The V and J ends lost 2 bases and 4 bases respectively, with 12 bases between them. The CDR3, as DNA: TGTGCCAGCAGCGTTGGGGTCCAGGGCACCGGGGAGCTGTTTTTT. Protein sequence: CASSVGVQGTGELFF.

This clonotype has a handful of counts. This chain uses TRBV6-1 with TRBJ2-4, with 11 bases identical to TRBD1. The CDR3 is 16 residues long. V was clipped by 6 bases and J by 8 bases; unmatched bases: 12. Germline loops: CDR1 MNHNS, CDR2 SASEGT. Written as DNA, the CDR3 is TGTGCCAGCAGAAGGGGACAGGGGGAAATTTTGGACATTCAGTACTTC. This gives the protein CASRRGQGEILDIQYF.

This chain connects TRBV12-3 or TRBV12-4 to TRBJ1-1, with TRBD1 identical over 8 bases. The CDR3 runs 14 residues. V gave up 5 bases and J gave up 6 bases; unmatched junction bases: 8. Written as DNA, the CDR3 is TGTGCCAGCAGTGCCTGGACAGGGCTAGCTGAAGCTTTCTTT. It codes for CASSAWTGLAEAFF.